Each of the 10 T cell receptor beta chains below was sequenced from the same sample in a study of blood T cell repertoires in COVID-19. Measured with immunoSEQ multiplex PCR; TCRdb has only the in-frame clones, and not every one. The sample has roughly 87,000 clones; about 80% are singletons. The source material was peripheral blood. The receptors were sampled from a woman in her fifties or sixties with acute or convalescent COVID-19.

The rearrangement uses TRBV5-4 and TRBJ1-2; no reliable D call. Germline assignment: CDR1 SGHNT and CDR2 YYREEE (reference sequence). Trimming stripped 1 base from V and 6 bases from J, with 13 bases between. CDR3 length: 14 residues. The CDR3 DNA reads as TGTGCCAGCAGCTTGATACAGATAGGCGATGGCTACACCTTC. Its protein is CASSLIQIGDGYTF.

The chain recombines TRBV19 with TRBJ1-2; 7 bases align to TRBD1. V was clipped by 5 bases and J by 1 base; unmatched bases: 4. CDR3 length equals 14 residues. The V gene's germline CDR1 is LNHDA and CDR2 SQIVND (reference sequence). CDR3 in amino acids: CASSPDRVNYGYTF. DNA of the CDR3: TGTGCCAGTAGTCCCGACAGGGTTAACTATGGCTACACCTTC.

The chain joins TRBV6-5 to TRBJ1-5; D perhaps matches TRBD1 (5 bases). Germline V gene lookup returns CDR1 MNHEY and CDR2 SVGAGI. This CDR3 has 12 amino acids. V was cut by 8 bases and J by 5 bases, with 10 bases left in between. In DNA form, the CDR3 reads TGTGCCAGCTCAGGGACTCATCAGCCCCAGCATTTT. The encoded protein is CASSGTHQPQHF.

V and J are TRBV19 and TRBJ1-5, with TRBD1 identical over 8 bases. With V trimmed by 7 bases and J by 4 bases, 9 bases remained unmatched. The CDR3 has 15 amino acids. CDR1 is LNHDA, CDR2 SQIVND, per germline (reference sequence). CDR3 loop: CASKRTGPDNQPQHF. CDR3 in DNA: TGTGCCAGTAAGCGGACAGGGCCAGATAATCAGCCCCAGCATTTT.

The rearrangement joins TRBV3-1 (or the pseudogene TRBV3-2) to TRBJ2-3; the match to TRBD2 covers 14 bases. From germline, CDR1 is LGHDT and CDR2 YNNKEL (reference sequence). The CDR3 runs 16 residues. Losses at the gene ends were 4 bases for V and 3 bases for J; bases not matched to a gene: 3. CDR3 in DNA: TGTGCCAGCAGCCGACTAGCGGGGGGGGTGACAGATACGCAGTATTTT. Its protein is CASSRLAGGVTDTQYF.

Only a few counts were recorded for this clone. This chain joins TRBV2 and TRBJ2-1; 8 bases are shared with TRBD2. The CDR3 runs 15 residues. Germline V CDR1 and CDR2: SNHLY, FYNNEI. Germline trimming cut 4 bases from V and 1 base from J; bases unmatched to any gene: 3. DNA for the CDR3: TGTGCCAGCAGTGGGGCTAGCGGGTCCTACAATGAGCAGTTCTTC. Encoded protein: CASSGASGSYNEQFF. Using reference TRBV2 and TRBJ2-1 for the parts outside the CDR3, the full variable domain is EPEVTQTPSHQVTQMGQEVILRCVPISNHLYFYWYRQILGQKVEFLVSFYNNEISEKSEIFDDQFSVERPDGSNFTLKIRSTKLEDSAMYFCASSGASGSYNEQFFGPGTRLTVL.

V gene TRBV6-6 combines with J gene TRBJ1-2, with D perhaps TRBD1 (6 bases). CDR3 length: 15 residues. V lost 8 bases and J 5 bases, leaving 21 bases between the germline ends. CDR1 and CDR2 (germline): MNHNY, SVGAGI (reference sequence). CDR3 residues: CASHPKGQFLYGYTF. The CDR3 DNA reads TGTGCCAGCCACCCCAAAGGACAGTTTCTATATGGCTACACCTTC.

The chain couples TRBV27 to TRBJ2-7; no firm D call. Per germline, CDR1 MNHEY and CDR2 SMNVEV (reference sequence). The CDR3 length is 14 residues. The V end was cut by 5 bases, the J end by 2 bases, with 13 bases between. The CDR3 reads CASSPTMIPYEQYF. DNA of the CDR3: TGTGCCAGCAGTCCGACAATGATCCCCTACGAGCAGTACTTC.

This sequence joins TRBV27 and TRBJ2-1; D might be TRBD1 (6 bases). The CDR3 extends over 12 amino acids. Trimming stripped 6 bases from V and 4 bases from J, with 7 bases between. Per germline, CDR1 MNHEY and CDR2 SMNVEV (reference sequence). In nucleotides, the CDR3 is TGTGCCAGCAGGACAGGTTACAATGAGCAGTTCTTC. This sequence encodes CASRTGYNEQFF.

This clone was counted between two and nine times. Other DNA sequences from this sample encode an identical CDR3 as well. This chain links TRBV12-3 or TRBV12-4 with TRBJ1-1, with 7 nucleotides matching TRBD1. The CDR3 is made up of 13 amino acids. Trimming took 2 bases from V and 5 from J; bases not matched to a gene: 2. CDR3 protein: CASSLTGVTEAFF. DNA for the CDR3: TGTGCCAGCAGTTTAACAGGGGTAACTGAAGCTTTCTTT.